Listed here are 8 T cell receptor beta chains from one sample, sequenced in a study of blood T cell repertoires in COVID-19. Here immunoSEQ multiplex PCR was the method, and the copy in TCRdb shows in-frame clones only, minus some. The table includes about 170,000 clones, approximately 84% detected once. Source material: peripheral blood. The receptors shown here come from a man in his 70s with active or convalescent COVID-19.

V gene TRBV29-1 combines with J gene TRBJ2-1; 11 bases are shared with TRBD2. The CDR3 is made up of 14 amino acids. V trimming: 7 bases; J trimming: 5 bases; junction bases outside the gene matches: 7. CDR1 is SQVTM and CDR2 is ANQGSEA in the germline V gene. This chain's CDR3 is CSASQLAGDNEQFF. The CDR3, as DNA: TGCAGCGCCTCTCAACTAGCGGGAGACAATGAGCAGTTCTTC.

The V and J genes are TRBV10-1 and TRBJ1-2, with 10 bases that match TRBD1. This CDR3 contains 13 residues. Trimming removed 5 bases from V and 6 bases from J; junction bases left unmatched: 3. Germline-derived CDR1 and CDR2 are WNHNN and SYGVQD (reference sequence). The CDR3 DNA is TGCGCCAGCAGTCCGGGACAGGGGCATGGCTACACCTTC. This codes for CASSPGQGHGYTF.

This clone was recorded once. The genes are TRBV4-1 and TRBJ2-5; D not resolved. Trimming took 0 bases from V and 5 from J, leaving 7 bases between them. CDR3 length: 13 amino acids. Germline V lookup: CDR1 MGHRA, CDR2 YSYEKL. This chain's CDR3 is CASSQEGRETQYF. The CDR3 coding sequence is TGCGCCAGCAGCCAAGAGGGCAGGGAGACCCAGTACTTC.

The V gene is TRBV7-9, the J gene TRBJ2-3; 8 bases map to TRBD2. V lost 4 bases to trimming and J lost 2 bases; unmatched junction nucleotides: 14. From germline, CDR1 is SEHNR and CDR2 FQNEAQ (reference sequence). This CDR3 contains 18 residues. DNA for the CDR3: TGTGCCAGCAGCTCAACCACAGCGGGGGACACTTACACAGATACGCAGTATTTT. It translates to CASSSTTAGDTYTDTQYF.

The chain recombines TRBV27 with TRBJ2-7, with 11 bases identical to TRBD1. CDR3 length: 16 amino acids. The V gene end was trimmed by 3 bases and the J gene end by 7 bases; junction bases not matched to a gene: 11. From germline, CDR1 is MNHEY and CDR2 SMNVEV (reference sequence). CDR3 coding DNA: TGTGCCAGCAGTTTCCTAACCGGGACAGGGGGGGAAGAGCAGTACTTC. Translation gives CASSFLTGTGGEEQYF.

This rearrangement joins TRBV4-3 to TRBJ1-2; 10 bases fit TRBD1. The CDR3 sequence is 17 residues long. The junction had 8 bases not matched to a gene; V was cut back by 0 bases and J by 4 bases. Germline CDR1 and CDR2: LGHNA and YSLEER. The CDR3 is CASSQDRGRDRGYGYTF. The CDR3 bases are TGCGCCAGCAGCCAAGATAGGGGACGGGACAGGGGCTATGGCTACACCTTC.

The chain couples TRBV19 to TRBJ2-2, with 7 bases that match TRBD2. V was clipped by 9 bases and J by 5 bases; unmatched bases: 6. Germline CDR1 is LNHDA and CDR2 is SQIVND (reference sequence). The CDR3 extends over 13 amino acids. CDR3 bases: TGTGCCAGCTCGGGGAGGGGTACCGGGGAGCTGTTTTTT. It codes for CASSGRGTGELFF.

The rearrangement joins TRBV7-2 to TRBJ2-7; 8 nucleotides match TRBD1. This CDR3 contains 15 residues. The germline V gene encodes CDR1 SGHTA and CDR2 FQGNSA. V gave up 5 bases and J gave up 5 bases; unmatched junction bases: 11. CDR3: CASSAADRETNEQYF. CDR3 bases: TGTGCCAGCAGCGCGGCGGACAGGGAGACAAACGAGCAGTACTTC.